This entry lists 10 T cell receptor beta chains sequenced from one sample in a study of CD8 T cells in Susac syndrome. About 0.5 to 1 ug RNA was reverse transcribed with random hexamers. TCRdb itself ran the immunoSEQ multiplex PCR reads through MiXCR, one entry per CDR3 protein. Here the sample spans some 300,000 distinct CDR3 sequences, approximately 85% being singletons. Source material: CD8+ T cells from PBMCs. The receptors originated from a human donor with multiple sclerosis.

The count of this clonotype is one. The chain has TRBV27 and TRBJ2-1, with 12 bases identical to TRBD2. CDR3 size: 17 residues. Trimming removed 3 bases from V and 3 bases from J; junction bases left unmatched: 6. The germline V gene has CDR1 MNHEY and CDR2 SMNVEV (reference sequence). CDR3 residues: CASSLPRTSGNYNEQFF. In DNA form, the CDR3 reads TGTGCCAGCAGTTTGCCTCGGACTAGCGGGAACTACAATGAGCAGTTCTTC.

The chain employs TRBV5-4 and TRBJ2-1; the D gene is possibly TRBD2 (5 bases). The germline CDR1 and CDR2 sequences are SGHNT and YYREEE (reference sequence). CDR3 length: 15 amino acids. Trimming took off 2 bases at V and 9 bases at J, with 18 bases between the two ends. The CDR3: CASSFAWDMGSEQFF. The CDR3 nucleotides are TGTGCCAGCAGCTTCGCATGGGATATGGGGAGTGAGCAGTTCTTC. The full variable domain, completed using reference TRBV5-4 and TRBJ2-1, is ETGVTQSPTHLIKTRGQQVTLRCSSQSGHNTVSWYQQALGQGPQFIFQYYREEENGRGNFPPRFSGLQFPNYSSELNVNALELDDSALYLCASSFAWDMGSEQFFGPGTRLTVL.

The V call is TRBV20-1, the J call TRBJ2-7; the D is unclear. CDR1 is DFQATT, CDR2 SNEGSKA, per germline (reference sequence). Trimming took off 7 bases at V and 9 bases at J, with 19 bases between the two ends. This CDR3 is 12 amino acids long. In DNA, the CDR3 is TGCAGTGGGTTAGAAGGAAATCTCGGGCAGTACTTC. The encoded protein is CSGLEGNLGQYF.

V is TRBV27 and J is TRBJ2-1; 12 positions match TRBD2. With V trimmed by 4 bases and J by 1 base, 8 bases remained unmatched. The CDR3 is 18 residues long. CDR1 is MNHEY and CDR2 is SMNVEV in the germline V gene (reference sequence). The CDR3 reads CASSSSTTSGGSYNEQFF. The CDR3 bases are TGTGCCAGCAGTTCCTCAACGACTAGCGGGGGTTCCTACAATGAGCAGTTCTTC.

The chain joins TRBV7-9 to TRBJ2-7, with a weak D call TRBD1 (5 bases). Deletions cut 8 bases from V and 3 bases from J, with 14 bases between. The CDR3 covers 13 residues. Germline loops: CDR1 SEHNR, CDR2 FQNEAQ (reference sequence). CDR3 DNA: TGTGCCAGCGCAACGAGACAGCTCTACGAGCAGTACTTC. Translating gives CASATRQLYEQYF. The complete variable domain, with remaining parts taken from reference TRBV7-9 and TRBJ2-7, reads DTGVSQNPRHKITKRGQNVTFRCDPISEHNRLYWYRQTLGQGPEFLTYFQNEAQLEKSRLLSDRFSAERPKGSFSTLEIQRTEQGDSAMYLCASATRQLYEQYFGPGTRLTVT.

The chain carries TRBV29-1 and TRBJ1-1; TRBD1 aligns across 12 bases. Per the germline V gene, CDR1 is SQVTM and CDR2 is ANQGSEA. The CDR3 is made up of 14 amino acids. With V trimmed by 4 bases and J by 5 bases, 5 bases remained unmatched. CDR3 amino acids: CSVVGDRGQTEAFF. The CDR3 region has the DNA TGCAGCGTTGTCGGGGACAGGGGGCAGACTGAAGCTTTCTTT.

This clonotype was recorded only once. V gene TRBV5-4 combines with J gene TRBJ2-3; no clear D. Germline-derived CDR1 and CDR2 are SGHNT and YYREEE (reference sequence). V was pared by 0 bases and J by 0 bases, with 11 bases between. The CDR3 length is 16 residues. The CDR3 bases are TGTGCCAGCAGCTTGGTACGAGATACTAGCACAGATACGCAGTATTTT. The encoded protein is CASSLVRDTSTDTQYF.

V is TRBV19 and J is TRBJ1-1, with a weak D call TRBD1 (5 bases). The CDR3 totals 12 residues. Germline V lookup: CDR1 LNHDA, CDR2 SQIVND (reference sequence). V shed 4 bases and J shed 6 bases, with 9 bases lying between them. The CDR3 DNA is TGTGCCAGTAGTAGACAGAAGTCTGAAGCTTTCTTT. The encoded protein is CASSRQKSEAFF.

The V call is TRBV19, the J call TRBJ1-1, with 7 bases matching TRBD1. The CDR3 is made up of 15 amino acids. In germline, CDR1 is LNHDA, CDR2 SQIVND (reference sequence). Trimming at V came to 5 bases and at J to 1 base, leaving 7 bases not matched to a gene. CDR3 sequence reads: CASSPSRGRNTEAFF. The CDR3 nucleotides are TGTGCCAGTAGTCCCAGTAGGGGGCGGAACACTGAAGCTTTCTTT.

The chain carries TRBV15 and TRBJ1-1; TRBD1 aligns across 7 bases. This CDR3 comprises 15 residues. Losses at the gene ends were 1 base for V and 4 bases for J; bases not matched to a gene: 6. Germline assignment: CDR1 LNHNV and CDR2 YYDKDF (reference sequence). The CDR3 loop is CATSRARQGGTEAFF. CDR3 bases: TGTGCCACCAGCAGAGCCCGACAGGGCGGCACTGAAGCTTTCTTT.